The rows below give T cell receptor beta chains drawn from one sample of a study of identical twins. TCRdb re-called the 5' RACE reads with MiXCR, one entry per CDR3 protein. The repertoire holds 500,000 or so distinct CDR3 sequences, with around 20% as singletons. These sequences were also reported in another study, on T cells expressing NK-cell markers.

Input material: CD4+ T cells sorted from blood. Receptors were obtained from a young woman in good health. Both conserved end residues are part of each CDR3. The D gene is left open where the match is weak. Rows may omit the clone size; those that give it use once, few, many or a size class.

NA | TRBJ1-3 | TRBV11-1 | NA | TGTGCCAGCAGACTCACAACCGCCTCTGGAAACACCATATATTTT | CASRLTTASGNTIYF
NA | TRBJ2-5 | TRBV3-1 | NA | TGTGCCAGCAGCCAAGTAGAGCCTAGGAGGACCCAGTACTTC | CASSQVEPRRTQYF
NA | TRBJ2-7 | TRBV23-1 | NA | TGCGCCAGCAGTCAATCCGCAGCGGTTCTCTACGAGCAGTACTTC | CASSQSAAVLYEQYF
many | TRBJ2-7 | TRBV27 | NA | TGTGCCAGCAGTCCAGATACGGGATGGTACGAGCAGTACTTC | CASSPDTGWYEQYF
few | TRBJ2-2 | TRBV20-1 | NA | TGCAGTGCTAAAAACACCGGGGAGCTGTTTTTT | CSAKNTGELFF
NA | TRBJ2-3 | TRBV9 | TRBD1 | TGTGCCAGCAGCGGAAAACAGGGGTGGAACACAGATACGCAGTATTTT | CASSGKQGWNTDTQYF
once | TRBJ1-2 | TRBV11-2 | NA | TGTGCCAGCAGCTTAAAAACAGGAGTTGGAGGCTACACCTTC | CASSLKTGVGGYTF
few | TRBJ2-5 | TRBV3-1 | TRBD2 | TGTGCCAGCAGCCAAGATCAGGCTCTAGTCGGGGGGTTGGAGACCCAGTACTTC | CASSQDQALVGGLETQYF
few | TRBJ2-2 | TRBV12-3/TRBV12-4 | NA | TGTGCCAGCAGTCGCGGGACACGGAACACCGGGGAGCTGTTTTTT | CASSRGTRNTGELFF
NA | TRBJ2-3 | TRBV29-1 | NA | TGCAGCGTTGACCGGGGGCCCGGTAGCACAGATACGCAGTATTTT | CSVDRGPGSTDTQYF
few | TRBJ1-5 | TRBV5-1 | NA | TGCGCCAGCAGCTTGTCGGCAGGGCATCAGCCCCAGCATTTT | CASSLSAGHQPQHF
NA | TRBJ2-2 | TRBV20-1 | NA | TGCAGTGCTTCTCAGGGGGGTACGAACACCGGGGAGCTGTTTTTT | CSASQGGTNTGELFF
few | TRBJ1-1 | TRBV5-1 | NA | TGCGCCAGCAGCTTGAACCGCAACGAAGCTTTCTTT | CASSLNRNEAFF
NA | TRBJ2-7 | TRBV6-1 | TRBD2 | TGTGCCAGCAGGCCCGGACTAGCGGGAGCACGATCCTACGAGCAGTACTTC | CASRPGLAGARSYEQYF
NA | TRBJ2-3 | TRBV6-5 | TRBD2 | TGTGCCAGCAGTTCCTACCCCCCGACTAGCGGAACCACAGATACGCAGTATTTT | CASSSYPPTSGTTDTQYF
NA | TRBJ2-3 | TRBV18 | NA | TGTGCCAGCTCACCACCGTCCCAGGGGGATACGCAGTATTTT | CASSPPSQGDTQYF
NA | TRBJ2-7 | TRBV4-3 | NA | TGCGCCAGCAGCCGGACGGAAAACTCCTACGAGCAGTACTTC | CASSRTENSYEQYF